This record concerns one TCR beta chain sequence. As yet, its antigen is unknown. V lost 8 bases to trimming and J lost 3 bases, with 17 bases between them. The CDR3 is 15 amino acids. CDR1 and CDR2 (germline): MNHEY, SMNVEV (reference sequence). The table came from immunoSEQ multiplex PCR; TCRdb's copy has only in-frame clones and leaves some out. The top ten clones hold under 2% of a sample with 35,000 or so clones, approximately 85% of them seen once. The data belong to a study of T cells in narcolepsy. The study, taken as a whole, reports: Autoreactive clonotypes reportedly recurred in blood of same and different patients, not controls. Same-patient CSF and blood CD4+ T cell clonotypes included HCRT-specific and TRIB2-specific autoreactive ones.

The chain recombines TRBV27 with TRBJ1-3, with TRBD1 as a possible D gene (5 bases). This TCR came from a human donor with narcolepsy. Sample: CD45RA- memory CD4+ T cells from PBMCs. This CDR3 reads CASGAYSAGGNTIYF. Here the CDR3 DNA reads TGTGCCAGCGGGGCGTATTCGGCAGGTGGAAACACCATATATTTT.